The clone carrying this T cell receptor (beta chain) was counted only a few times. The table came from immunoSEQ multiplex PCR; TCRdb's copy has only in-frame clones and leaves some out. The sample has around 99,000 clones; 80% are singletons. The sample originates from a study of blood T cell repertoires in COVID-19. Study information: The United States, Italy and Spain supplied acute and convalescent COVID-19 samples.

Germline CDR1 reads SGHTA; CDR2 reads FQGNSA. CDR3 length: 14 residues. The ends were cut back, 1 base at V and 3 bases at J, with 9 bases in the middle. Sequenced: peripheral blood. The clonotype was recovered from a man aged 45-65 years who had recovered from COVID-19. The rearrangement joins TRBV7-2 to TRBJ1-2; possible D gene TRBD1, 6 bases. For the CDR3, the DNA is TGTGCCAGCAGCTTAGGAGGGGGGGACTATGGCTACACCTTC. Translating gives CASSLGGGDYGYTF.